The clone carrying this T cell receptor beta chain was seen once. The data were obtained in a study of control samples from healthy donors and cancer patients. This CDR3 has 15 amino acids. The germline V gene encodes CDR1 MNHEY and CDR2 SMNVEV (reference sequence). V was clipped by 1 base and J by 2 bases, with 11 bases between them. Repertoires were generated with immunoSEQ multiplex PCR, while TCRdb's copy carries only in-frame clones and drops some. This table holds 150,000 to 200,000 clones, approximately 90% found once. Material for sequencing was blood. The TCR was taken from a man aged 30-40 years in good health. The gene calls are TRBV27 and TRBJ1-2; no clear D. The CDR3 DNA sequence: TGTGCCAGCAGTTTATTTGCCGGGGTAAACTATGGCTACACCTTC. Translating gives CASSLFAGVNYGYTF.